This T cell receptor beta chain was profiled in a study of response to subunit inactivated influenza vaccine (dated by TCRdb to 2017 to 2018). Context from the whole study: To follow how T cells responded to a trivalent subunit inactivated influenza vaccine, the researchers relied on deep quantitative profiling of the T cell receptor repertoire. What the research found in general, with its limitations: According to the authors, only a limited number of new T cells may be recruited by each seasonal influenza vaccination.

On this clonotype: Its cognate antigen has yet to be identified. No much larger clonotype is one base removed from it; base qualities were not supplied.

Receptor amplification or capture employed RT-PCR. Data came from an Illumina HiSeq 2500. TCRdb ran its own pipeline on the public reads, namely fastp trimming at Q25 and MiXCR clone calling, and kept in-frame beta chains. Rows are combined by CDR3 protein, so each entry shows the most common genes and DNA. The sample has fewer than 800,000 distinct CDR3 sequences on record, 15% to 19% of them singletons. The leading ten clones occupy more than 9% of the sample. Sequenced material: PBMCs from blood, taken roughly 13 days after vaccination. This sequence was found in a middle-aged man who received an inactivated influenza vaccine. Donor details come from another sample of the same person, matched by shared clones.

At the DNA level, the sequence is TGTGCCACCAGTGATGCGACTGGTCTACAGTACTTC. Its coded protein is CATSDATGLQYF. The chain links TRBV24-1 with TRBJ2-4; the D gene is not confidently resolved. Via the germline V gene, CDR1 is KGHDR and CDR2 SFDVKD. Trimming takes 3 bases from V and 13 bases from J, and the germline ends sit 12 bases apart. The CDR3 starts with the cysteine, ends with the phenylalanine, and has 12 residues. Only the CDR3 DNA stays, 36 bases, in frame from base 1.